The 29 T cell receptor beta chains presented below share a single source sample, sequenced in a study of OX40 agonist ivuxolimab in advanced cancers. Receptor libraries were prepared by the immunoSEQ multiplex PCR assay. TCRdb re-hosts the immuneACCESS table, in-frame sequences only. Its copies lack some clones; in the studies checked, an unresolved V gene accounts for under half of them, and the cause for the rest is not known. In this sample the table shows approximately 60,000 clones, 85% of which occur a single time. The ten biggest clones cover 2.8% of the sample. Material: CD4+ or CD8+ T cells sorted from blood, obtained in a trial of the OX40 agonist ivuxolimab. The receptor source for this set is an adult with an advanced solid tumor such as melanoma, head and neck, liver or kidney cancer.

V and J are TRBV12-5 and TRBJ2-5, with no clear D. Germline V lookup: CDR1 LGHNT, CDR2 FRNRAP. Trimming took 0 bases from V and 5 from J, leaving 4 bases between them. The CDR3 runs to 12 residues. As DNA, the CDR3 is TGTGCTAGTGGTTTGGTAGTTGAGACCCAGTACTTC. Amino acid sequence: CASGLVVETQYF.

In this sample, this clone turned up once. The rearrangement joins TRBV19 to TRBJ2-2; no reliable D call. Per the germline V gene, CDR1 is LNHDA and CDR2 is SQIVND (reference sequence). The CDR3 is 13 amino acids. Trimming cost V 3 bases and J 6 bases, with 8 bases left between them. The CDR3 loop is CASSMDPPGELFF. CDR3 sequence (DNA): TGTGCCAGTAGTATGGACCCGCCCGGGGAGCTGTTTTTT.

Regarding this clone: Different DNA sequences within this sample yield the same CDR3. This sequence joins TRBV19 and TRBJ2-2; a weak D match, TRBD2 (5 bases). Germline CDR1 LNHDA, CDR2 SQIVND (reference sequence). The CDR3 consists of 14 residues. Trimming removed 3 bases at V and 1 base at J, with 6 bases between. CDR3 protein: CASSIRGNTGELFF. As DNA, the CDR3 is TGTGCCAGTAGTATTCGGGGGAACACCGGGGAGCTGTTTTTT.

V usage is TRBV4-3 and J usage is TRBJ2-3; 7 positions match TRBD1. The trim removed 4 bases at V and 0 bases at J, leaving 1 base unmatched. This CDR3 has 14 amino acids. Germline V gene lookup returns CDR1 LGHNA and CDR2 YSLEER. The CDR3 sequence is CASSLGQSTDTQYF. DNA of the CDR3: TGCGCCAGCAGCCTGGGACAGAGCACAGATACGCAGTATTTT.

The rearrangement joins TRBV6-1 to TRBJ1-5; D unresolved. Germline V gene sequence: CDR1 MNHNS, CDR2 SASEGT. The length of the CDR3 is 14 residues. V was clipped by 0 bases and J by 3 bases, with 6 bases between them. CDR3 nucleotides: TGTGCCAGCAGTGAAGCAGGGAACAATCAGCCCCAGCATTTT. The encoded protein is CASSEAGNNQPQHF.

This chain joins TRBV19 and TRBJ2-1; 15 bases agree with TRBD2. This CDR3 region has 15 residues. CDR1 LNHDA and CDR2 SQIVND come from the germline V gene (reference sequence). The trim removed 5 bases at V and 9 bases at J, leaving 5 bases unmatched. CDR3 protein: CASSAGTSGRIEQFF. The CDR3 bases are TGTGCCAGTAGTGCCGGGACTAGCGGGAGGATTGAGCAGTTCTTC. The full variable domain, rest sourced from reference TRBV19 and TRBJ2-1, is DGGITQSPKYLFRKEGQNVTLSCEQNLNHDAMYWYRQDPGQGLRLIYYSQIVNDFQKGDIAEGYSVSREKKESFPLTVTSAQKNPTAFYLCASSAGTSGRIEQFFGPGTRLTVL.

The chain is built from TRBV19 and TRBJ1-1, with D possibly TRBD1 on 5 matching bases. Trimming left V 5 bases short and J 0 bases short, with 16 bases between. Germline V gene sequence: CDR1 LNHDA, CDR2 SQIVND (reference sequence). CDR3 length: 16 amino acids. The CDR3 DNA reads as TGTGCCAGTAGTCCAGGTAGGGGAACCATGAACACTGAAGCTTTCTTT. It yields the protein CASSPGRGTMNTEAFF.

The gene calls are TRBV28 and TRBJ2-1, with a possible D match to TRBD2 (5 bases). V gave up 2 bases and J gave up 4 bases, with 21 bases separating them. This CDR3 comprises 18 residues. Germline values: CDR1 MDHEN, CDR2 SYDVKM. CDR3 region: CASSLAPGVGGGYNEQFF. The CDR3 DNA is TGTGCCAGCAGTTTAGCCCCCGGGGTGGGCGGCGGATACAATGAGCAGTTCTTC.

The count of this clone is one. The chain combines TRBV7-2 with TRBJ1-6; D unresolved. CDR1 and CDR2 (germline): SGHTA, FQGNSA. With 3 bases removed from V and 7 bases from J, the gap between germline ends came to 10 bases. This CDR3 contains 14 residues. CDR3 coding DNA: TGTGCCAGCAGCTTCAAATACGGGAATTCACCCCTCCACTTT. This codes for CASSFKYGNSPLHF.

The rearrangement uses TRBV11-2 and TRBJ2-7; 11 bases line up with TRBD2. The CDR3 is 14 residues long. The V segment lost 3 bases and the J segment 7 bases; nucleotides outside the gene matches: 5. Germline V CDR1 and CDR2: SGHAT, FQNNGV. CDR3 sequence (DNA): TGTGCCAGCAGCTTGAGAATAGCGGGAGGGGAGCAGTACTTC. Residues: CASSLRIAGGEQYF.

The V and J genes are TRBV18 and TRBJ2-1, with 9 nucleotides matching TRBD1. The CDR3 consists of 17 residues. Looked up from germline, CDR1 is KGHSH and CDR2 is LQKENI. V dropped 0 bases and J dropped 4; count of bases not matched to a gene: 7. The CDR3 spells CASSPPVGQGRYNEQFF. The CDR3 nucleotides are TGTGCCAGCTCACCACCTGTGGGACAGGGACGTTACAATGAGCAGTTCTTC.

The chain uses TRBV6-1 and TRBJ2-7; 11 bases are shared with TRBD2. The length of the CDR3 is 14 residues. Losses at the gene ends were 2 bases for V and 4 bases for J; bases not matched to a gene: 1. Germline loops: CDR1 MNHNS, CDR2 SASEGT. CDR3 DNA: TGTGCCAGCAGTGAAACTAGCGGGAGTTACGAGCAGTACTTC. Translated, it gives CASSETSGSYEQYF.

The rearrangement links TRBV19 to TRBJ1-5; D ambiguous. The germline V and J ends were trimmed by 5 bases and 1 base, with 15 bases remaining between them. The germline gives CDR1 LNHDA, CDR2 SQIVND (reference sequence). The CDR3 has 16 residues. In DNA, the CDR3 is TGTGCCAGTAGTTCTCGAGCCCTTAGGAGCAATCAGCCCCAGCATTTT. Residues: CASSSRALRSNQPQHF.

V and J are TRBV4-2 and TRBJ1-4; D remains unclear. With 0 bases removed from V and 4 bases from J, the gap between germline ends came to 9 bases. Germline V gene data show CDR1 as LGHNA and CDR2 as YNFKEQ. This CDR3 comprises 15 residues. The CDR3 sequence: CASSQELQVNEKLFF. In DNA, the CDR3 is TGTGCCAGCAGCCAAGAGTTGCAGGTTAATGAAAAACTGTTTTTT.

CDR3 region: CASSWDGYGYTF. DNA for the CDR3: TGTGCCAGCAGCTGGGACGGGTATGGCTACACCTTC. The chain couples TRBV5-8 to TRBJ1-2, with a possible D match to TRBD1 (5 bases). The length of the CDR3 is 12 residues. Trimming stripped 3 bases from V and 5 bases from J, with 8 bases between. In germline, CDR1 is SGHTS, CDR2 YDEGEE. Full variable domain (missing parts from reference TRBV5-8 and TRBJ1-2): EAGVTQSPTHLIKTRGQQATLRCSPISGHTSVYWYQQALGLGLQFLLWYDEGEERNRGNFPPRFSGRQFPNYSSELNVNALELEDSALYLCASSWDGYGYTFGSGTRLTVV.

J is TRBJ2-7 and V is TRBV7-3, with TRBD1 matching over 10 bases. CDR3 length equals 14 residues. The germline gives CDR1 SGHTA, CDR2 FQGTGA. V lost 5 bases, J lost 4 bases, and 5 bases stayed unmatched. The CDR3, as DNA: TGTGCCAGCAGCGATGCGGGACAGGGGTACGAGCAGTACTTC. Its protein product is CASSDAGQGYEQYF.

The J gene is TRBJ1-4, the V gene TRBV4-1, with D hard to call. V lost 3 bases, J lost 1 base, and 9 bases lay in between. CDR1 and CDR2 from the germline V gene are MGHRA and YSYEKL. CDR3 length equals 15 residues. The CDR3 DNA sequence: TGCGCCAGCAGCCAGTTGTGGGGAACTAATGAAAAACTGTTTTTT. Translated, it gives CASSQLWGTNEKLFF.

The V call is TRBV4-3, the J call TRBJ1-2, with no clear D. The CDR3 covers 15 residues. V lost 0 bases and J 2 bases, leaving 10 bases between the germline ends. Germline V gene sequence: CDR1 LGHNA, CDR2 YSLEER. The CDR3 here is CASSQDSRTNYGYTF. DNA of the CDR3: TGCGCCAGCAGCCAAGACTCACGAACAAACTATGGCTACACCTTC.

The chain carries TRBV6-5 and TRBJ1-1, with TRBD1 as a possible D gene (6 bases). This CDR3 spans 14 amino acids. The germline V gene encodes CDR1 MNHEY and CDR2 SVGAGI. V was cut by 6 bases and J by 0 bases, with 11 bases left in between. DNA of the CDR3: TGTGCCAGCAGAGGGGGGCGGATGAACACTGAAGCTTTCTTT. Translation: CASRGGRMNTEAFF.

The chain links TRBV6-6 to TRBJ1-5, with D perhaps matching TRBD1 (6 bases). The CDR3 consists of 16 residues. Deletions cut 2 bases from V and 4 bases from J, with 15 bases between. Per the germline V gene, CDR1 is MNHNY and CDR2 is SVGAGI (reference sequence). CDR3 loop: CASSYRRGGDNQPQHF. The CDR3 nucleotides read TGTGCCAGCAGTTACCGGAGGGGGGGGGATAATCAGCCCCAGCATTTT.

The chain has TRBV7-9 and TRBJ1-2; D possibly corresponds to TRBD1 (5 bases). Trimming left V 2 bases short and J 4 bases short, with 14 bases between. The germline V gene encodes CDR1 SEHNR and CDR2 FQNEAQ (reference sequence). This CDR3 spans 15 amino acids. CDR3 loop: CASSLSLGRSYGYTF. The CDR3 coding sequence is TGTGCCAGCAGCTTAAGTTTGGGGCGTAGCTATGGCTACACCTTC.

The chain joins TRBV27 to TRBJ2-5; 11 nucleotides match TRBD1. This CDR3 contains 13 residues. V was pared by 8 bases and J by 4 bases, with 3 bases of the junction left unmatched. Germline-derived CDR1 and CDR2 are MNHEY and SMNVEV (reference sequence). The DNA for the CDR3 is TGTGCCAGCCAGGGACAGGGGGGAGAGACCCAGTACTTC. Protein product: CASQGQGGETQYF.

This chain uses TRBV7-3 with TRBJ1-6, with TRBD1 as a possible D gene (5 bases). The CDR3 sequence is 14 residues long. Trimming shortened V by 3 bases and J by 14 bases, and 17 bases separated the two germline ends. CDR1 is SGHTA, CDR2 FQGTGA, per germline. The DNA for the CDR3 is TGTGCCAGCAGCTTCACGCCCGGGGACGGAGCCCTCCACTTT. This encodes CASSFTPGDGALHF.

This clone was found a few times. CDR3 loop: CASGGWDQPQHF. As DNA, the CDR3 is TGTGCCAGCGGGGGGTGGGATCAGCCCCAGCATTTT. The chain joins TRBV7-9 to TRBJ1-5; D perhaps matches TRBD1 (5 bases). In germline, CDR1 is SEHNR, CDR2 FQNEAQ (reference sequence). V was shortened by 8 bases and J by 5 bases, with 10 bases between the two germline ends. The length of the CDR3 is 12 residues.

This sequence joins TRBV7-2 and TRBJ2-1; 8 nucleotides match TRBD1. This CDR3 spans 14 amino acids. Per the germline V gene, CDR1 is SGHTA and CDR2 is FQGNSA. Losses at the gene ends were 5 bases for V and 5 bases for J; bases not matched to a gene: 5. This CDR3 reads CASSVRTGNNEQFF. The CDR3 region has the DNA TGTGCCAGCAGCGTACGGACAGGGAACAATGAGCAGTTCTTC.

V usage is TRBV7-2 and J usage is TRBJ1-2; D not certain. From germline, CDR1 is SGHTA and CDR2 FQGNSA. The V end was cut by 5 bases, the J end by 4 bases, with 11 bases between. This CDR3 comprises 13 residues. CDR3 residues: CASSPVGIYGYTF. DNA of the CDR3: TGTGCCAGCAGCCCAGTGGGGATCTATGGCTACACCTTC.

V usage is TRBV7-9 and J usage is TRBJ2-3, with 8 bases fitting TRBD2. J lost 2 bases, V lost 6 bases, and 7 bases had no gene match. The CDR3 is 15 residues long. Germline V gives CDR1 SEHNR, CDR2 FQNEAQ (reference sequence). The CDR3 reads CASRWSGSLTDTQYF. In nucleotides, the CDR3 is TGTGCCAGCAGATGGAGCGGGAGCCTCACAGATACGCAGTATTTT.

The CDR3 DNA follows: TGTGCCAGCAGAAGTGCTAACTATGGCTACACCTTC. It encodes CASRSANYGYTF. The chain is built from TRBV6-5 and TRBJ1-2; D uncertain. Trimming pared 6 bases from V and 0 bases from J, leaving 5 bases between. The CDR3 is made up of 12 amino acids. Germline V gene data show CDR1 as MNHEY and CDR2 as SVGAGI.

This clone appeared once. This rearrangement joins TRBV18 to TRBJ2-3; 13 bases fit TRBD2. CDR1 is KGHSH, CDR2 LQKENI, per germline. The CDR3 covers 15 residues. With 5 bases clipped from V and 5 bases from J, the junction kept 4 bases outside the gene matches. In nucleotides, the CDR3 is TGTGCCAGCTCATCCAGACTAGCGGGGGGAGATACGCAGTATTTT. Its translation is CASSSRLAGGDTQYF.